This T cell receptor beta chain was documented in a study of T cell repertoires in cytomegalovirus infection. Turning to the study itself: Through public TCR beta signatures, both CMV infection and matching HLA type were indicated.

Findings and caveats of the study: Identification of carriers of CMV plus the relevant HLA was achieved through cumulative public TCR beta family frequency. Ex vivo responses were dominated by HLA-C-restricted CMV-specific TCR beta clonotypes.

Via MiXCR, TCRdb re-called the reads, giving one row per CDR3 protein. The table has about 460,000 distinct CDR3 sequences, 11% seen once. V lost 1 base and J 0 bases, leaving 11 bases between the germline ends. Germline assignment: CDR1 SGHRS and CDR2 YFSETQ. The CDR3 spans 15 residues. Regarding this clonotype: Its antigen is still unknown.

Sample: PBMCs. The TCR originated in a human donor in good health (CMV status not recorded). Some clones in this sample may be carry-over from other donors' samples. The V gene is TRBV5-1, the J gene TRBJ2-7, with D perhaps matching TRBD2 (5 bases). The CDR3 loop reads CASSLRGSASYEQYF. The CDR3 DNA reads TGCGCCAGCAGCTTGAGAGGGAGCGCCTCCTACGAGCAGTACTTC.